A selection of T cell receptor beta chains follows, all from one sample in a study of control samples from healthy donors and cancer patients. Profiled with immunoSEQ multiplex PCR; TCRdb holds only in-frame clones, not every one. Among 150,000 to 200,000 clones, around 89% were seen once, and the ten largest hold around 1.5%. Material: blood. The receptors shown here come from a woman aged 45-65 years in good health. Both conserved end residues are part of each CDR3. A D gene is named only where the DNA matches it firmly. Not every row has a clone size; where given, it reads once, few, many or a size class.

v_gene,d_gene,abundance,j_gene,CDR3aa,CDR3nt
TRBV6-2/TRBV6-3,NA,NA,TRBJ1-4,CASSHGGGEKLFF,TGTGCCAGCAGCCATGGGGGAGGGGAAAAACTGTTTTTT
TRBV7-9,NA,NA,TRBJ1-6,CASSVGEGYSPLHF,TGTGCCAGTTCAGTAGGGGAGGGGTATTCACCCCTCCACTTT
TRBV10-3,NA,NA,TRBJ2-2,CAISERGMGELFF,TGTGCCATCAGTGAAAGGGGTATGGGGGAGCTGTTTTTT
TRBV19,NA,NA,TRBJ1-3,CASSINKASGNTIYF,TGTGCCAGTAGTATCAACAAGGCCTCTGGAAACACCATATATTTT
TRBV13,NA,NA,TRBJ1-4,CASSLGLGGVDEKLFF,TGTGCCAGCAGCTTAGGCCTGGGGGGCGTTGATGAAAAACTGTTTTTT
TRBV18,TRBD1,NA,TRBJ1-1,CASSPQGQVRAFF,TGTGCCAGCTCACCACAAGGACAGGTTCGGGCTTTCTTT
TRBV18,NA,NA,TRBJ1-2,CASSPADGYGYTF,TGTGCCAGCTCACCCGCAGATGGCTATGGCTACACCTTC
TRBV15,NA,NA,TRBJ1-1,CATSRGGGEAFF,TGTGCCACCTCAAGGGGAGGGGGAGAAGCTTTCTTT
TRBV6-5,NA,NA,TRBJ2-5,CASSNPQETQYF,TGTGCCAGCTCGAACCCACAAGAGACCCAGTACTTC
TRBV5-4,TRBD2,once,TRBJ2-3,CASSPGTSGRGDTQYF,TGTGCCAGCAGCCCAGGGACTAGCGGGAGGGGAGATACGCAGTATTTT
TRBV4-3,NA,NA,TRBJ1-5,CASSRELHGPQHF,TGCGCCAGCAGCCGGGAACTTCATGGACCCCAGCATTTT
TRBV4-2,NA,NA,TRBJ2-4,CASSPGPGVNIQYF,TGTGCCAGCAGCCCTGGCCCCGGGGTAAACATTCAGTACTTC
TRBV20-1,TRBD2,NA,TRBJ2-7,CSASPSGGLYEQYF,TGCAGTGCTAGTCCTAGCGGGGGACTCTACGAGCAGTACTTC
TRBV3-1/TRBV3-2,NA,NA,TRBJ1-1,CASSQAGAITEAFF,TGTGCCAGCAGCCAAGCTGGGGCGATCACTGAAGCTTTCTTT
TRBV5-3,NA,NA,TRBJ2-1,CARSLSVGGNEQFF,TGTGCCAGAAGCTTGTCGGTAGGAGGTAATGAGCAGTTCTTC